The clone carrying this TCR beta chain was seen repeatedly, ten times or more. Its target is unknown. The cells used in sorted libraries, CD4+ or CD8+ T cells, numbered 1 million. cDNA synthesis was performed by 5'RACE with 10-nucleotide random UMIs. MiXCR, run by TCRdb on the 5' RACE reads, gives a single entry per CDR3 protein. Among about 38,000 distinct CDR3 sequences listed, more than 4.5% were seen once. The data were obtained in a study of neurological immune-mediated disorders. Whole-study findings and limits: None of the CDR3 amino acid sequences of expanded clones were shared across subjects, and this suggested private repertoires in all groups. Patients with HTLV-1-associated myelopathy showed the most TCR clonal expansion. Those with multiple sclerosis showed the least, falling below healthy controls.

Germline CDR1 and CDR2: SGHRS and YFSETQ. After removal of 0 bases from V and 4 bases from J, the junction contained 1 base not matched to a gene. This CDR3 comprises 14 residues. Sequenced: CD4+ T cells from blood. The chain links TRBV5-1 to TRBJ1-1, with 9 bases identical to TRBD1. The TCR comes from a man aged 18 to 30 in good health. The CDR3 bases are TGCGCCAGCAGCTTGGGACAGGGGGGCACTGAAGCTTTCTTT. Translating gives CASSLGQGGTEAFF.